A single T cell receptor (beta chain) is shown here with its context. The data were taken from a study of blood T cell repertoires in COVID-19. Across the whole study: The United States, Italy and Spain were the sources of the acute and convalescent COVID-19 samples. The cDNA or gDNA used as material had been derived from T cells, B-cell-depleted T cells, or PBMCs.

Study processing details: Estimated nucleated cell counts came from reference gene primer amplification. Only in-frame clones appear in the TCRdb table, and some are missing; sequencing was by immunoSEQ multiplex PCR. From that table come the V and J calls and clone size; the DNA was used to work out D and trimming. The repertoire consists of roughly 200,000 clones, with 85% to 90% occurring once and the leading ten covering under 3%. Participants, about 18 to 90 years old, spanned 24 US areas. This CDR3 spans 17 amino acids. V lost 0 bases and J 6 bases, leaving 17 bases between the germline ends. Germline V lookup: CDR1 PRHDT, CDR2 FYEKMQ (reference sequence).

This clonotype was obtained from a woman between 40 and 55 years old with acute COVID-19. The genes are TRBV13 and TRBJ2-2, with D maybe TRBD2 (6 bases). The sample consisted of PBMCs or T cells enriched from blood (not recorded which). The CDR3 region is CASSLGGPRLGSGELFF. CDR3 sequence (DNA): TGTGCCAGCAGCTTAGGGGGGCCGAGACTAGGATCCGGGGAGCTGTTTTTT. Looking up the rest from reference TRBV13 and TRBJ2-2 gives the full variable domain: AAGVIQSPRHLIKEKRETATLKCYPIPRHDTVYWYQQGPGQDPQFLISFYEKMQSDKGSIPDRFSAQQFSDYHSELNMSSLELGDSALYFCASSLGGPRLGSGELFFGEGSRLTVL.